Below, 8 T cell receptor beta chains from the same sample are listed, as sequenced in a study of OX40 agonist ivuxolimab in advanced cancers. Clones were sequenced by immunoSEQ multiplex PCR, and TCRdb holds only the in-frame ones, with some missing. Here the sample spans some 35,000 clones, approximately 86% being singletons. The specimen was CD4+ or CD8+ T cells sorted from blood, collected in a trial of the OX40 agonist ivuxolimab. The origin of the receptors is an adult with an advanced solid tumor such as melanoma, head and neck, liver or kidney cancer.

V is TRBV9 and J is TRBJ2-1; possibly TRBD2 for D (6 bases). This CDR3 spans 15 amino acids. The V and J ends lost 3 bases and 3 bases respectively, with 13 bases between them. The germline V gene encodes CDR1 SGDLS and CDR2 YYNGEE. In DNA, the CDR3 is TGTGCCAGCAGCGCCGGACTACAGCACTACAATGAGCAGTTCTTC. It specifies CASSAGLQHYNEQFF.

CDR3 sequence: CASSLESSGRGTQYF. The CDR3 DNA follows: TGCGCCAGCAGCTTGGAGTCTAGCGGGAGAGGTACGCAGTATTTT. The rearrangement links TRBV5-1 to TRBJ2-3; the match to TRBD2 covers 10 bases. The CDR3 loop spans 15 amino acids. The V and J ends lost 0 bases and 8 bases, in that order; junction bases with no gene match: 6. Germline V gene sequence: CDR1 SGHRS, CDR2 YFSETQ.

The chain couples TRBV5-1 to TRBJ2-2, with 7 bases lining up with TRBD2. This CDR3 comprises 14 residues. The germline gives CDR1 SGHRS, CDR2 YFSETQ. V gave up 9 bases and J gave up 3 bases; unmatched junction bases: 8. CDR3 loop: CATRGGDDTGELFF. DNA of the CDR3: TGCGCCACCCGCGGGGGAGACGACACCGGGGAGCTGTTTTTT.

This clone is termed medium-sized (0.01 to 0.1%). The rearrangement uses TRBV6-1 and TRBJ2-1, with D unresolved. Germline-derived CDR1 and CDR2 are MNHNS and SASEGT. V shed 7 bases and J shed 4 bases, with 11 bases lying between them. There are 13 residues in the CDR3. CDR3 amino acids: CASKKGGYNEQFF. The CDR3 DNA is TGTGCCAGCAAGAAGGGTGGTTACAATGAGCAGTTCTTC.

The chain uses TRBV7-3 and TRBJ2-1, with D perhaps matching TRBD2 (6 bases). This CDR3 is built from 13 residues. Germline-derived CDR1 and CDR2 are SGHTA and FQGTGA. Trimming took 5 bases from V and 9 from J, leaving 14 bases between them. The CDR3 loop is CASSTTSKAEQFF. CDR3 nucleotide sequence: TGTGCCAGCAGCACGACTAGTAAAGCTGAGCAGTTCTTC. The whole variable domain, remainder taken from reference TRBV7-3 and TRBJ2-1, is GAGVSQTPSNKVTEKGKYVELRCDPISGHTALYWYRQSLGQGPEFLIYFQGTGAADDSGLPNDRFFAVRPEGSVSTLKIQRTERGDSAVYLCASSTTSKAEQFFGPGTRLTVL.

This clone was picked up one time. Sequence at one end of the junction differs from germline and may be a read error. V and J are TRBV7-7 and TRBJ2-3; 10 bases agree with TRBD2. This CDR3 has 15 residues. Germline-derived CDR1 and CDR2 are SSHAT and FNYEAQ (reference sequence). The CDR3 DNA sequence: TGTGCTAGCAGCTCCGGACTAGCGGGCACAGATACGCAGTATTTT. This codes for CASSSGLAGTDTQYF. The full variable domain, rest sourced from reference TRBV7-7 and TRBJ2-3, is GAGVSQSPRYKVTKRGQDVTLRCDPISSHATLYWYQQALGQGPEFLTYFNYEAQPDKSGLPSDRFSAERPEGSISTLTIQRTEQRDSAMYRCASSSGLAGTDTQYFGPGTRLTVL.

J is TRBJ2-5 and V is TRBV11-2, with TRBD2 identical over 13 bases. V shed 4 bases, J shed 7 bases, and the junction held 9 bases outside the gene matches. The CDR3 consists of 16 residues. Per the germline V gene, CDR1 is SGHAT and CDR2 is FQNNGV. The CDR3 DNA is TGTGCCAGCAGCTACGGACTAGCGGGGGCCCGAGGGACCCAGTACTTC. This codes for CASSYGLAGARGTQYF.

The chain couples TRBV2 to TRBJ2-2, with D perhaps matching TRBD1 (6 bases). This CDR3 has 14 amino acids. Germline assignment: CDR1 SNHLY and CDR2 FYNNEI. V dropped 6 bases and J dropped 6 bases, with 14 bases sitting between them. The CDR3 DNA reads as TGTGCCAGCAGGCAGGACAGTAGGGCCGGGGAGCTGTTTTTT. It encodes CASRQDSRAGELFF.